This passage covers 16 T cell receptor beta chains from one sample sequenced in a study of T cells in Graves' hyperthyroidism and ophthalmopathy. Template material for amplifying TCR beta CDR3 regions consisted of RNA transcripts. RT-PCR in the first round (using the HTBI primer set) targeted the TCR CDR3. TCRdb re-analysed the multiplex PCR reads in MiXCR, keeping a single row per CDR3 protein. The top ten clones hold 20% of a sample with approximately 400,000 distinct CDR3 sequences, 14% of them seen once. Specimen: blood. The origin of the receptors is a woman in her thirties with Graves' ophthalmopathy.

This clonotype was seen at least ten times. The V and J genes are TRBV20-1 and TRBJ2-3; 11 bases line up with TRBD2. Germline trimming cut 5 bases from V and 1 base from J; bases unmatched to any gene: 5. From germline, CDR1 is DFQATT and CDR2 SNEGSKA (reference sequence). The CDR3 loop spans 15 amino acids. CDR3 sequence (DNA): TGCAGTGCTCAAACTAGCGGGGGACGCACAGATACGCAGTATTTT. Protein sequence: CSAQTSGGRTDTQYF.

In its sample, this clonotype was seen many times. The gene calls are TRBV11-2 and TRBJ2-5, with no clear D. The CDR3 consists of 13 residues. CDR1 and CDR2 (germline): SGHAT, FQNNGV. Trimming took off 5 bases at V and 7 bases at J, with 14 bases between the two ends. In DNA form, the CDR3 reads TGTGCCAGCAGCACAGATCCCCCCGGGACCCAGTACTTC. It translates to CASSTDPPGTQYF.

This clonotype was counted at least ten times. The chain uses TRBV20-1 and TRBJ1-1; D is undetermined. Germline-derived CDR1 and CDR2 are DFQATT and SNEGSKA (reference sequence). The length of the CDR3 is 13 residues. V was pared by 3 bases and J by 7 bases, with 15 bases between. The CDR3 coding sequence is TGCAGTGCTAGGCGTCAGCCGCTAGATGAAGCTTTCTTT. Translated: CSARRQPLDEAFF.

This clonotype was observed a few times. J is TRBJ1-4 and V is TRBV6-2 or TRBV6-3; D is uncertain. Trimming left V 6 bases short and J 4 bases short, with 12 bases between. The germline V gene encodes CDR1 MNHEY and CDR2 SVGEGT. There are 14 residues in the CDR3. The CDR3 here is CASRRPAVNEKLFF. The CDR3 region has the DNA TGTGCCAGCAGGAGACCTGCAGTTAATGAAAAACTGTTTTTT.

This chain links TRBV10-2 with TRBJ1-6; 7 nucleotides agree with TRBD1. CDR1 and CDR2 (germline): WSHSY, SAAADI. The CDR3 has 14 amino acids. V lost 2 bases and J lost 8; bases outside the gene matches: 3. DNA of the CDR3: TGCGCCAGCAGTGAGACAGGGGACGATTCACCCCTCCACTTT. It yields the protein CASSETGDDSPLHF.

In this sample, this clonotype turned up many times. The chain uses TRBV27 and TRBJ2-7; the D gene could be TRBD1 or TRBD2 (6 bases each). CDR3 length: 15 residues. Looked up from germline, CDR1 is MNHEY and CDR2 is SMNVEV (reference sequence). With 6 bases removed from V and 1 base from J, the gap between germline ends came to 16 bases. The chain's CDR3 is CASSPLKGGSYEQYF. Written as DNA, the CDR3 is TGTGCCAGCAGCCCTTTGAAGGGGGGTTCCTACGAGCAGTACTTC.

This clonotype came up many times. V gene TRBV6-1 combines with J gene TRBJ2-2; TRBD1 matches at 12 bases. V dropped 6 bases and J dropped 5; count of bases not matched to a gene: 7. The CDR3 runs to 16 residues. From germline, CDR1 is MNHNS and CDR2 SASEGT. The CDR3 DNA follows: TGTGCCAGCAGGGGGGACAGGGGGCTTGATACCGGGGAGCTGTTTTTT. This codes for CASRGDRGLDTGELFF.

The table lists this clonotype with many counts. The chain joins TRBV2 to TRBJ1-5, with D hard to call. This CDR3 contains 12 residues. CDR1 SNHLY and CDR2 FYNNEI come from the germline V gene. V gave up 8 bases and J gave up 4 bases, with 9 bases separating them. CDR3 coding DNA: TGTGCCAGCGGGGTGGATAATCAGCCCCAGCATTTT. As protein: CASGVDNQPQHF.

The table lists this clonotype with many counts. The CDR3 DNA reads TGTGCCAGCAGCTTAGTAGCGGGGGGGCTCAGAAGCACAGATACGCAGTATTTT. It yields the protein CASSLVAGGLRSTDTQYF. The rearrangement joins TRBV7-2 to TRBJ2-3; 11 bases are shared with TRBD2. With V trimmed by 1 base and J by 0 bases, 6 bases remained unmatched. The germline V gene has CDR1 SGHTA and CDR2 FQGNSA. This CDR3 comprises 18 residues.

This clonotype has a count of ten or more. The V gene is TRBV7-8, the J gene TRBJ2-7, with 12 nucleotides matching TRBD2. Per germline, CDR1 SGHVS and CDR2 FQNEAQ. CDR3 length equals 17 residues. V shed 4 bases and J 5 bases; nucleotides not matched to a gene: 12. Here the CDR3 DNA reads TGTGCCAGCAGCTCCTGGACTAGCGGGGCCTCCAAGAACGAGCAGTACTTC. This encodes CASSSWTSGASKNEQYF.

This clonotype was detected many times. This chain links TRBV30 with TRBJ1-5; D is unclear. CDR1 GTSNPN and CDR2 SVGIG come from the germline V gene (reference sequence). The CDR3 length is 13 residues. V gave up 4 bases and J gave up 2 bases, with 9 bases separating them. As DNA, the CDR3 is TGTGCCTGGAACGAGGAGGGCAATCAGCCCCAGCATTTT. Its protein is CAWNEEGNQPQHF.

This clonotype was observed at least ten times. This may be a read error, as it is one base from a much larger clone. The rearrangement uses TRBV20-1 and TRBJ1-1; D may be TRBD1 (5 bases). Germline V gene sequence: CDR1 DFQATT, CDR2 SNEGSKA (reference sequence). Between the trimmed V and J ends, which lost 6 bases and 7 bases, there was a span of 27 bases. The CDR3 is made up of 16 amino acids. The DNA of the CDR3 is TGCAGTGCCGGATCCCCCTTTGATGCGGCGGGGGGTGAAGCTTTCTTT. Residues: CSAGSPFDAAGGEAFF.

This clonotype has a count of ten or more. This rearrangement joins TRBV27 to TRBJ2-5, with 9 positions matching TRBD1. Germline assignment: CDR1 MNHEY and CDR2 SMNVEV (reference sequence). J gave up 5 bases and V 2 bases, and 12 bases lay outside the gene matches. The CDR3 runs 17 residues. The CDR3 spells CASSLKFGTGSRETQYF. The CDR3, as DNA: TGTGCCAGCAGTTTAAAGTTCGGGACAGGGAGTCGGGAGACCCAGTACTTC.

This clonotype was detected a few times. The chain is built from TRBV28 and TRBJ1-2; possibly TRBD1 for D (6 bases). The germline CDR1 and CDR2 sequences are MDHEN and SYDVKM. The CDR3 contains 13 residues. V lost 8 bases to trimming and J lost 4 bases, with 14 bases between them. The CDR3 region has the DNA TGTGCCAGCTGGGGCGGGGGGCCCTATGGCTACACCTTC. Translating gives CASWGGGPYGYTF.

This sequence joins TRBV6-1 and TRBJ1-2; D is possibly TRBD1 (5 bases). CDR1 is MNHNS, CDR2 SASEGT, per germline. Trimming shortened V by 4 bases and J by 1 base, and 22 bases separated the two germline ends. The CDR3 runs to 18 residues. The CDR3 DNA sequence: TGTGCCAGCAGTGCTTTAACGTATAGGGGCCACTATAACTATGGCTACACCTTC. Encoded protein: CASSALTYRGHYNYGYTF.

This clonotype showed up many times. The chain carries TRBV20-1 and TRBJ2-5; 9 positions agree with TRBD2. The CDR3 loop spans 14 amino acids. In germline, CDR1 is DFQATT, CDR2 SNEGSKA (reference sequence). J lost 4 bases, V lost 1 base, and 4 bases had no gene match. The CDR3 protein is CSARVLAGVETQYF. The CDR3 nucleotides read TGCAGTGCTAGAGTATTAGCGGGGGTAGAGACCCAGTACTTC.